This T cell receptor beta chain was sequenced during a study of CD8 T cells in Susac syndrome. RNA amounts of roughly 0.5 to 1 ug underwent reverse transcription with random hexamers. TCRdb independently ran MiXCR on the immunoSEQ multiplex PCR reads; one entry per CDR3 protein. The sample includes roughly 200,000 distinct CDR3 sequences, around 93% of them seen just once. CDR3 size: 12 residues. Germline CDR1 is SNHLY and CDR2 is FYNNEI. V was cut by 8 bases and J by 4 bases, with 11 bases left in between. The sequenced target, TCR beta, came from blood CD8+ and CD4+ T cells. TEMRA cells were enriched by FACS, while CD8+ and CD4+ T cells were obtained through a negative isolation that was performed magnetically.

The source is a human donor with multiple sclerosis. The chain combines TRBV2 with TRBJ1-2, with D perhaps matching TRBD1 (6 bases). The specimen was CD4+ T cells from PBMCs. This CDR3 reads CASQTGVYGYTF. Here the CDR3 DNA reads TGTGCCAGCCAGACAGGTGTCTATGGCTACACCTTC.